Listed below are T cell receptor beta chains from one sample, sequenced in a study of T cell responses to AZD1222 COVID-19 vaccine. Sequenced by immunoSEQ multiplex PCR; TCRdb stores in-frame clones only, minus some. The profile shows 200,000 to 250,000 clones, roughly 94% of them singletons. The sample here was peripheral blood, taken 28 days after the second dose of the MenACWY control vaccine. The receptors come from an adult who received the MenACWY meningococcal vaccine as a control. CDR3s include the opening cysteine and the closing phenylalanine or tryptophan. Fields, in order: J gene, clone size, V gene, D gene, CDR3 DNA, CDR3 protein. A D gene is named only where the DNA matches it firmly. The size of a clone is reported for some rows only, either as once, few or many, or as a class for expanded clones.

TRBJ2-5 | NA | TRBV29-1 | NA | TGCAGCGTTGATCCAGGGTGGGTAGGAGAGACCCAGTACTTC | CSVDPGWVGETQYF
TRBJ2-1 | NA | TRBV19 | NA | TGTGCCAGTAGTATGACAGATAATGAGCAGTTCTTC | CASSMTDNEQFF
TRBJ1-6 | NA | TRBV4-3 | NA | TGCGCCAGCAGCCAAGATCGGCAGACGAATTCACCCCTCCACTTT | CASSQDRQTNSPLHF
TRBJ2-7 | NA | TRBV3-1/TRBV3-2 | TRBD2 | TGTGCCAGCAGCCCCACGAGCGGGAGCTACGAGCAGTACTTC | CASSPTSGSYEQYF
TRBJ1-1 | NA | TRBV15 | TRBD1 | TGTGCCACCAGCAGCAGGGGGGATGAAGCTTTCTTT | CATSSRGDEAFF
TRBJ2-3 | NA | TRBV7-9 | NA | TGTGCCAGCAGCTTAAGGGGTCGCGGCACAGATACGCAGTATTTT | CASSLRGRGTDTQYF
TRBJ1-2 | once | TRBV2 | NA | TGTGCCAGCCCCGGGACACTCGGCTACACCTTC | CASPGTLGYTF
TRBJ1-2 | NA | TRBV28 | NA | TGTGCCAGCAGCTCCACGTCGTATGGCTACACCTTC | CASSSTSYGYTF
TRBJ2-3 | NA | TRBV7-2 | TRBD2 | TGTGCCAGCAGCTTGACTAGCGGGGGGAGAGGATGGGACACAGATACGCAGTATTTT | CASSLTSGGRGWDTDTQYF
TRBJ1-2 | NA | TRBV7-6 | NA | TGTGCAAGCGGTTATGGGGACCCCTCTCTGGACTATGGCTACACCTTC | CASGYGDPSLDYGYTF
TRBJ2-1 | NA | TRBV19 | TRBD2 | TGTGCCAGTAGAGCGGGAGGGCCTGTCTACAATGAGCAGTTCTTC | CASRAGGPVYNEQFF
TRBJ1-2 | NA | TRBV29-1 | NA | TGCAGCGTTGATATAGGGGGGTTGAATGGCTACACCTTC | CSVDIGGLNGYTF
TRBJ1-6 | few | TRBV11-2 | NA | TGTGCCAGCAGCTTAGATCGGGACACGGGTATTCCCCTCCACTTT | CASSLDRDTGIPLHF
TRBJ2-7 | NA | TRBV28 | NA | TGTGCCAGCAGTTTAGAGAGTTATCAGCAGTACTTC | CASSLESYQQYF
TRBJ2-1 | once | TRBV5-1 | NA | TGCGCCAGCAGCCTCTACAACAATGAGCAGTTCTTC | CASSLYNNEQFF
TRBJ2-7 | NA | TRBV18 | NA | TGTGCCAGCTCACCACCAGGGGCAGGGTCCTACGAGCAGTACTTC | CASSPPGAGSYEQYF
TRBJ1-5 | NA | TRBV27 | NA | TGTGCCAGCAGTTTAGATAGTTATAGCAATCAGCCCCAGCATTTT | CASSLDSYSNQPQHF
TRBJ1-5 | NA | TRBV2 | NA | TGTGCCAGCGGGGGTTGGCAGGGTGATCAGCCCCAGCATTTT | CASGGWQGDQPQHF
TRBJ1-5 | NA | TRBV25-1 | NA | TGTGCCAGCAGTGGGGCAGGGTGGCAGCCCCAGCATTTT | CASSGAGWQPQHF
TRBJ2-7 | NA | TRBV28 | TRBD1 | TGTGCCAGCAGTCCCGGGACAGGGGGCTACGAGCAGTACTTC | CASSPGTGGYEQYF
TRBJ2-7 | NA | TRBV7-9 | NA | TGTGCCAGCAGCTTAGACCTTACAAATTCCTACGAGCAGTACTTC | CASSLDLTNSYEQYF
TRBJ1-6 | NA | TRBV28 | TRBD1 | TGTGCCAGCAGGTGGGGACAGGGTAATTCACCCCTCCACTTT | CASRWGQGNSPLHF
TRBJ1-3 | NA | TRBV28 | NA | TGTGCCAGCAGTCTTTTGGACACGAGCTCTGGAAACACCATATATTTT | CASSLLDTSSGNTIYF
TRBJ1-2 | NA | TRBV5-1 | NA | TGCGCCAGCACCCATGCCGACAGCGATGGCTACACCTTC | CASTHADSDGYTF
TRBJ1-5 | NA | TRBV19 | NA | TGTGCCAGTACCACAAAAGGGGAACTAAATCAGCCCCAGCATTTT | CASTTKGELNQPQHF
TRBJ1-1 | NA | TRBV2 | TRBD1 | TGTGCCAGCAGTGCGAAGACAGGGGGCACCACTGAAGCTTTCTTT | CASSAKTGGTTEAFF
TRBJ1-3 | NA | TRBV11-2 | NA | TGTGCCAGCAGCTCGGACAGCTCTGGAAACACCATATATTTT | CASSSDSSGNTIYF
TRBJ1-2 | NA | TRBV6-4 | NA | TGTGCCAGCAGTGAAGGCGGCTACACCTTC | CASSEGGYTF
TRBJ1-5 | NA | TRBV10-3 | NA | TGTGCCATCAGTGAGTGGAGGGAGTCAGCCCAGCATTTT | CAISEWRESAQHF
TRBJ2-1 | once | TRBV5-1 | NA | TGCGCCAGCAGCTTGGAGACCGACAGGGAGCAGTTCTTC | CASSLETDREQFF
TRBJ2-1 | NA | TRBV9 | NA | TGTGCCAGCAGCCCCGTGTCGAATGAGCAGTTCTTC | CASSPVSNEQFF
TRBJ2-3 | NA | TRBV9 | NA | TGTGCCAGCAGCCCAAAGTGGGCAACAGATACGCAGTATTTT | CASSPKWATDTQYF